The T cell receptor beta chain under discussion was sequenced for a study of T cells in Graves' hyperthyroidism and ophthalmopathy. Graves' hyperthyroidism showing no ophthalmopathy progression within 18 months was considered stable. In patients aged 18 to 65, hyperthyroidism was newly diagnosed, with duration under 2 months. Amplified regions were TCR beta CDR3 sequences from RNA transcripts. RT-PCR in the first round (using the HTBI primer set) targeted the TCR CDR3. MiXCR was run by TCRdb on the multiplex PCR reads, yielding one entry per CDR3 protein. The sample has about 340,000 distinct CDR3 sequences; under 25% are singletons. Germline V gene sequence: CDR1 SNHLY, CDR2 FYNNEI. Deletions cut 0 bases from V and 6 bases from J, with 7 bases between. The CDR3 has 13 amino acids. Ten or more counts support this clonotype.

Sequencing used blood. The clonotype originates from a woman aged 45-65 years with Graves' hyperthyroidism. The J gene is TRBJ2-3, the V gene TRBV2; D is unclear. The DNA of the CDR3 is TGTGCCAGCAGTGAAGCCTGGATGGATACGCAGTATTTT. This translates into CASSEAWMDTQYF.